The entry below describes one TCR beta chain. Only in-frame clones appear in the TCRdb table, and some are missing; sequencing was by immunoSEQ multiplex PCR. The repertoire holds 90,000 to 100,000 clones, with approximately 81% as singletons. Germline lookup yields CDR1 SNHLY and CDR2 FYNNEI. J gave up 4 bases and V 8 bases, and 4 bases lay outside the gene matches. CDR3 length equals 14 residues. The data derive from a study of control samples from healthy donors and cancer patients. Sequenced: blood. The sequence was obtained from a woman between 25 and 40 years old in good health. The chain joins TRBV2 to TRBJ2-2; 10 nucleotides agree with TRBD2. CDR3 nucleotide sequence: TGTGCCAGCCGGGGACTAGCGACCACCGGGGAGCTGTTTTTT. Its protein product is CASRGLATTGELFF.